These 28 T cell receptor beta chains were sequenced from one sample in a study of T cells in Graves' hyperthyroidism and ophthalmopathy. Regions amplified from RNA transcripts were the TCR beta CDR3 regions. Primed by the HTBI set, a first-round RT-PCR was run on the TCR CDR3. TCRdb fed the multiplex PCR reads into MiXCR, producing one record per CDR3 protein. Of 450,000 to 650,000 distinct CDR3 sequences listed, about 20% are singletons. Sequencing was carried out using blood. The receptor source for this set is a man younger than 35 with Graves' hyperthyroidism.

There are many counts of this clonotype. This rearrangement joins TRBV6-5 to TRBJ1-1; TRBD1 matches at 10 bases. The V and J ends lost 1 base and 8 bases, in that order; junction bases with no gene match: 4. Germline V gene data show CDR1 as MNHEY and CDR2 as SVGAGI. The CDR3 contains 14 residues. The CDR3 reads CASSYFRTGGEAFF. CDR3 nucleotides: TGTGCCAGCAGTTACTTCCGGACAGGGGGGGAAGCTTTCTTT.

There are a few counts of this clonotype. The chain uses TRBV12-3 or TRBV12-4 and TRBJ2-5; D call uncertain. The CDR3 is 12 amino acids. Trimming shortened V by 1 base and J by 8 bases, and 8 bases separated the two germline ends. The CDR3 DNA follows: TGTGCCAGCAGTTTAGGCCGGGCAACCCAGTACTTC. It is translated as CASSLGRATQYF.

This clonotype was counted many times. The chain uses TRBV6-1 and TRBJ2-5; TRBD1 matches 10 bases. The length of the CDR3 is 14 residues. Germline loops: CDR1 MNHNS, CDR2 SASEGT. The V and J ends lost 8 bases and 3 bases, in that order; junction bases with no gene match: 6. As DNA, the CDR3 is TGTGCCAGCGGAATAGGACAGGGGGAAGAGACCCAGTACTTC. This encodes CASGIGQGEETQYF.

This clonotype was observed a handful of times. The chain links TRBV2 to TRBJ2-4; 7 bases agree with TRBD2. Germline CDR1 is SNHLY and CDR2 is FYNNEI. This CDR3 is built from 11 residues. The V and J ends lost 9 bases and 8 bases, in that order; junction bases with no gene match: 4. The CDR3 coding sequence is TGTGCCAGTGGGGAGGGGTACATTCAGTACTTC. Residues: CASGEGYIQYF.

This clonotype was found many times. The rearrangement uses TRBV29-1 and TRBJ2-5; tentatively, D is TRBD2 (5 bases). V was pared by 0 bases and J by 5 bases, with 10 bases between. The CDR3 is made up of 13 amino acids. Germline-derived CDR1 and CDR2 are SQVTM and ANQGSEA. The CDR3 protein is CSVEDRAEETQYF. The CDR3 DNA reads as TGCAGCGTTGAAGATCGAGCGGAGGAGACCCAGTACTTC.

The V and J genes are TRBV28 and TRBJ1-3, with D unresolved. Trimming cost V 2 bases and J 0 bases, with 11 bases left between them. Germline CDR1 reads MDHEN; CDR2 reads SYDVKM. The CDR3 extends over 16 amino acids. DNA of the CDR3: TGTGCCAGCAGTTTAGCTTGGCGAAACTCTGGAAACACCATATATTTT. Translation: CASSLAWRNSGNTIYF. Using reference TRBV28 and TRBJ1-3 for the parts outside the CDR3, the full variable domain is DVKVTQSSRYLVKRTGEKVFLECVQDMDHENMFWYRQDPGLGLRLIYFSYDVKMKEKGDIPEGYSVSREKKERFSLILESASTNQTSMYLCASSLAWRNSGNTIYFGEGSWLTVV.

In this sample, this clonotype turned up many times. V gene TRBV6-1 combines with J gene TRBJ2-2, with D tentatively TRBD1 (6 bases). The CDR3 runs 13 residues. Deletions cut 10 bases from V and 1 base from J, with 10 bases between. Per the germline V gene, CDR1 is MNHNS and CDR2 is SASEGT. CDR3 sequence: CAIAQGNTGELFF. Here the CDR3 DNA reads TGTGCCATTGCACAGGGGAACACCGGGGAGCTGTTTTTT.

In this sample, this clonotype turned up once. No conserved phenylalanine or tryptophan is present at the end of the CDR3, so a read error is the likely explanation. Because the CDR3's place on the DNA is in doubt, the DNA is left out and the CDR3 is given as listed by TCRdb. This chain uses TRBV2 with TRBJ1-2. Including both end residues, the CDR3 is 13 amino acids long. CDR1 SNHLY and CDR2 FYNNEI come from the germline V gene. The CDR3 here is CASRPFEGGGYRV.

The table lists this clonotype with a few counts. This chain joins TRBV12-3 or TRBV12-4 and TRBJ1-1; D is unclear. Trimming removed 3 bases from V and 6 bases from J, with 17 bases in between. This CDR3 spans 15 amino acids. This CDR3 reads CASSFYFGPRAEAFF. CDR3 nucleotides: TGTGCCAGCAGTTTCTACTTCGGCCCCCGGGCTGAAGCTTTCTTT.

The rearrangement uses TRBV12-3 or TRBV12-4 and TRBJ1-2; D unclear. This CDR3 has 15 residues. V was trimmed by 5 bases and J by 5 bases, leaving 18 bases between them. In DNA, the CDR3 is TGTGCCAGCAGTCTTCTGACGCAAGGGATGTATGGCTACACCTTC. Protein product: CASSLLTQGMYGYTF.

Ten or more counts support this clonotype. The chain combines TRBV29-1 with TRBJ1-1; D gene uncertain. Trimming left V 4 bases short and J 1 base short, with 7 bases between. CDR1 and CDR2 (germline): SQVTM, ANQGSEA. The CDR3 has 12 amino acids. In nucleotides, the CDR3 is TGCAGCGTTGTGACGGCGAACACTGAAGCTTTCTTT. This gives the protein CSVVTANTEAFF.

The chain couples TRBV27 to TRBJ2-3; D is uncertain. Germline-derived CDR1 and CDR2 are MNHEY and SMNVEV (reference sequence). The CDR3 is 14 amino acids. V gave up 2 bases and J gave up 7 bases, with 13 bases separating them. CDR3 DNA: TGTGCCAGCAGTTTAGTTGACGGAAGGAATACGCAGTATTTT. Protein: CASSLVDGRNTQYF.

A word on this clonotype: A much more abundant neighbour one base away suggests this may be a read error. The V and J genes are TRBV5-1 and TRBJ1-1; TRBD1 matches at 7 bases. Germline V CDR1 and CDR2: SGHRS, YFSETQ. V lost 0 bases and J lost 4; bases outside the gene matches: 9. The CDR3 is made up of 16 amino acids. The CDR3 sequence is CASSLGAGGFGTEAFF. DNA for the CDR3: TGCGCCAGCAGCTTGGGGGCAGGGGGATTTGGCACTGAAGCTTTCTTT.

This clonotype was counted a few times. The chain recombines TRBV7-9 with TRBJ2-5, with TRBD1 as a possible D gene (6 bases). The ends were cut back, 2 bases at V and 6 bases at J, with 19 bases in the middle. The CDR3 runs 16 residues. Per the germline V gene, CDR1 is SEHNR and CDR2 is FQNEAQ (reference sequence). CDR3 DNA: TGTGCCAGCAGCTTAAGGGCAGGGGAATTAGGGAAGACCCAGTACTTC. This gives the protein CASSLRAGELGKTQYF.

This clonotype showed up just a few times. This rearrangement joins TRBV11-2 to TRBJ2-3, with D hard to call. The CDR3 runs to 12 residues. Trimming stripped 3 bases from V and 2 bases from J, with 3 bases between. Germline CDR1 is SGHAT and CDR2 is FQNNGV. The CDR3 DNA sequence: TGTGCCAGCAGCTTCGTCACAGATACGCAGTATTTT. Translated, it gives CASSFVTDTQYF.

There are a few counts of this clonotype. The CDR3 sequence is CASSPMAANTGELFF. The CDR3 DNA sequence: TGTGCCAGCAGCCCAATGGCGGCGAACACCGGGGAGCTGTTTTTT. The chain carries TRBV7-3 and TRBJ2-2; D call uncertain. The germline V gene encodes CDR1 SGHTA and CDR2 FQGTGA. Trimming cost V 5 bases and J 0 bases, with 10 bases left between them. The CDR3 spans 15 residues.

In DNA form, the CDR3 reads TGTGCCAGCGACCGTGGACAGGGGTCCGGGGAGCTGTTTTTT. Translated, it gives CASDRGQGSGELFF. V gene TRBV2 combines with J gene TRBJ2-2, with TRBD1 identical over 9 bases. Germline-derived CDR1 and CDR2 are SNHLY and FYNNEI. This CDR3 contains 14 residues. The junction had 7 bases not matched to a gene; V was cut back by 8 bases and J by 6 bases.

Ten or more counts support this clonotype. The chain combines TRBV28 with TRBJ1-3; D is possibly TRBD1 (5 bases). With 4 bases removed from V and 7 bases from J, the gap between germline ends came to 14 bases. CDR3 length: 14 amino acids. Germline V gene data show CDR1 as MDHEN and CDR2 as SYDVKM. The CDR3 DNA sequence: TGTGCCAGCAGTTATTTCCGGGACTGCAACACCATATATTTT. Residues: CASSYFRDCNTIYF.

This clonotype has a count of ten or more. This chain connects TRBV28 to TRBJ2-7; D gene ambiguous. The CDR3 totals 15 residues. Germline V gives CDR1 MDHEN, CDR2 SYDVKM. V lost 6 bases and J lost 2, with 17 bases in between. The CDR3 protein is CASSQVPLGAYEQYF. The CDR3 nucleotides are TGTGCCAGCAGCCAGGTCCCCCTTGGGGCCTACGAGCAGTACTTC.

The chain recombines TRBV11-2 with TRBJ2-7; D possibly corresponds to TRBD1 (6 bases). Trimming removed 4 bases at V and 0 bases at J, with 13 bases between. The CDR3 is made up of 15 amino acids. CDR1 is SGHAT, CDR2 FQNNGV, per germline. The DNA of the CDR3 is TGTGCCAGCAGCTCAGGACAGTTCATCTCCTACGAGCAGTACTTC. Residues: CASSSGQFISYEQYF.

The chain recombines TRBV5-1 with TRBJ1-5, with D possibly being TRBD1 (5 bases). This CDR3 is built from 14 residues. Germline-derived CDR1 and CDR2 are SGHRS and YFSETQ. Trimming stripped 4 bases from V and 0 bases from J, with 8 bases between. The CDR3, as DNA: TGCGCCAGCAGCCCGGACATTAGCAATCAGCCCCAGCATTTT. This gives the protein CASSPDISNQPQHF.

This chain's CDR3 is CAWSVRFTPNYGYTF. As DNA, the CDR3 is TGTGCCTGGAGTGTAAGGTTCACCCCTAACTATGGCTACACCTTC. The chain joins TRBV30 to TRBJ1-2; D is undetermined. This CDR3 has 15 amino acids. CDR1 and CDR2 from the germline V gene are GTSNPN and SVGIG (reference sequence). Trimming stripped 0 bases from V and 0 bases from J, with 11 bases between. Based on the CDR3 plus reference TRBV30 and TRBJ1-2, the full variable domain is SQTIHQWPATLVQPVGSPLSLECTVEGTSNPNLYWYRQAAGRGLQLLFYSVGIGQISSEVPQNLSASRPQDRQFILSSKKLLLSDSGFYLCAWSVRFTPNYGYTFGSGTRLTVV.

This clonotype showed up just a few times. The chain uses TRBV4-1 and TRBJ1-2, with D possibly being TRBD1 (6 bases). The germline V and J ends were trimmed by 3 bases and 10 bases, with 18 bases remaining between them. The germline V gene has CDR1 MGHRA and CDR2 YSYEKL. The CDR3 contains 14 residues. The CDR3 bases are TGCGCCAGCAGCCACCTAGGACAGAAGAGAGTCTACACCTTC. It specifies CASSHLGQKRVYTF.

This clonotype was observed many times. This chain uses TRBV6-1 with TRBJ2-5, with D possibly being TRBD1 (5 bases). The CDR3 covers 16 residues. Germline CDR1 MNHNS, CDR2 SASEGT. V lost 3 bases and J lost 2, with 16 bases in between. The CDR3 here is CASSDWAGNRQETQYF. Here the CDR3 DNA reads TGTGCCAGCAGTGATTGGGCAGGGAATAGGCAAGAGACCCAGTACTTC.

The V and J genes are TRBV28 and TRBJ2-2; 9 bases map to TRBD1. This CDR3 is built from 15 residues. Germline V gene sequence: CDR1 MDHEN, CDR2 SYDVKM. V trimming: 4 bases; J trimming: 6 bases; junction bases outside the gene matches: 6. The CDR3 DNA reads as TGTGCCAGCAGTTCCGGACAGGGGTTTCCCGGGGAGCTGTTTTTT. It encodes CASSSGQGFPGELFF. The whole variable domain, remainder taken from reference TRBV28 and TRBJ2-2, is DVKVTQSSRYLVKRTGEKVFLECVQDMDHENMFWYRQDPGLGLRLIYFSYDVKMKEKGDIPEGYSVSREKKERFSLILESASTNQTSMYLCASSSGQGFPGELFFGEGSRLTVL.

This clonotype was counted ten times or more. The J gene is TRBJ2-2, the V gene TRBV12-3 or TRBV12-4, with 7 nucleotides matching TRBD2. The CDR3 totals 15 residues. J gave up 5 bases and V 2 bases, and 5 bases lay outside the gene matches. CDR3 sequence (DNA): TGTGCCAGCAGTTTAACTAGCGACGTTACCGGGGAGCTGTTTTTT. This gives the protein CASSLTSDVTGELFF.

The chain recombines TRBV5-1 with TRBJ1-1; 7 positions agree with TRBD1. With 5 bases clipped from V and 4 bases from J, the junction kept 11 bases outside the gene matches. Germline CDR1 and CDR2: SGHRS and YFSETQ. The CDR3 totals 15 residues. Here the CDR3 reads CASRPREGGGTEAFF. The CDR3 DNA reads as TGCGCCAGCAGACCCAGGGAAGGGGGCGGCACTGAAGCTTTCTTT.

This clonotype was counted only a few times. V gene TRBV27 combines with J gene TRBJ1-6; 8 bases fit TRBD1. CDR3 length: 14 residues. CDR1 is MNHEY and CDR2 is SMNVEV in the germline V gene (reference sequence). The V gene end was trimmed by 6 bases and the J gene end by 10 bases; junction bases not matched to a gene: 8. CDR3 DNA: TGTGCCAGCAGCTGGACAGGGCTGAGCTCACCCCTCCACTTT. Its translation is CASSWTGLSSPLHF.